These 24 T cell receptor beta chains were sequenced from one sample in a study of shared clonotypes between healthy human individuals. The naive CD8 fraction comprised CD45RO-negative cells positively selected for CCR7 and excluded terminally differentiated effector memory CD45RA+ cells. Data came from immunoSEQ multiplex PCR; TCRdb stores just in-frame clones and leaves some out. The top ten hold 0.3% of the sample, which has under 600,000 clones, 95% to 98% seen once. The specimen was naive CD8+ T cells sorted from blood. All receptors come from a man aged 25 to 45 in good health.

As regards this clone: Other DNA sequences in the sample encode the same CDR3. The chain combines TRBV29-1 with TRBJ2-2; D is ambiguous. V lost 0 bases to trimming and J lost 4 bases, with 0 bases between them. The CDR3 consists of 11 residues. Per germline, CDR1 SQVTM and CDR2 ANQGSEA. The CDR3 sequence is CSVEDTGELFF. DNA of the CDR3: TGCAGCGTTGAAGACACCGGGGAGCTGTTTTTT.

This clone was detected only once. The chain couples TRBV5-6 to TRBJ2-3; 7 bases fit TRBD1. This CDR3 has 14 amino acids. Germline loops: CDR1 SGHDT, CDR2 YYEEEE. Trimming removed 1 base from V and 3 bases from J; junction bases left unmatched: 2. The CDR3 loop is CASSLPGGTDTQYF. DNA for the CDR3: TGTGCCAGCAGCTTGCCAGGGGGTACAGATACGCAGTATTTT.

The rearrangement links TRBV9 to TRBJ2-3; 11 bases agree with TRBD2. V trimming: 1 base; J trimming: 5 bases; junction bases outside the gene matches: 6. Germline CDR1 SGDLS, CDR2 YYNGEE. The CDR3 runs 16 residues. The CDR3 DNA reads TGTGCCAGCAGCGTAAATGTAGCGGGAGGGGGAGATACGCAGTATTTT. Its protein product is CASSVNVAGGGDTQYF.

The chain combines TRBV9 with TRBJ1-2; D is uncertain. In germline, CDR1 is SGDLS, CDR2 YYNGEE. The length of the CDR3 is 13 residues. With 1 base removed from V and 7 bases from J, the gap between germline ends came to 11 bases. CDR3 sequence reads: CASSVYESSGYTF. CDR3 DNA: TGTGCCAGCAGCGTATATGAGAGTAGTGGCTACACCTTC.

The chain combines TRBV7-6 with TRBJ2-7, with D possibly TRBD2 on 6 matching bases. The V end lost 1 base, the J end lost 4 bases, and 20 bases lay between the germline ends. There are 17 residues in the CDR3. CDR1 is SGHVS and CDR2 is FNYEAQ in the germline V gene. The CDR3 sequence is CASSLEPRAGIFYEQYF. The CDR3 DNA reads TGTGCCAGCAGCTTAGAACCTCGAGCGGGCATATTTTACGAGCAGTACTTC. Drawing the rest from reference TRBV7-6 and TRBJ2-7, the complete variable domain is GAGVSQSPRYKVTKRGQDVALRCDPISGHVSLYWYRQALGQGPEFLTYFNYEAQQDKSGLPNDRFSAERPEGSISTLTIQRTEQRDSAMYRCASSLEPRAGIFYEQYFGPGTRLTVT.

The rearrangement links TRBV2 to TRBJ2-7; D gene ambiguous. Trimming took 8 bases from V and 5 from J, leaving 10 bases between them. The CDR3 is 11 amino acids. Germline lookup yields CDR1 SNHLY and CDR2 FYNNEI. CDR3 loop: CASQSTHEQYF. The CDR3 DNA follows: TGTGCCAGCCAGAGTACCCACGAGCAGTACTTC.

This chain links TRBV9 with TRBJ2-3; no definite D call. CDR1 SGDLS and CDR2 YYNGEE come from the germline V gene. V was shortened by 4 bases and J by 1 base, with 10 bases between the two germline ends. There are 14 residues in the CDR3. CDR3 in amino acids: CASSPGWGTDTQYF. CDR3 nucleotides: TGTGCCAGCAGCCCTGGCTGGGGCACAGATACGCAGTATTTT.

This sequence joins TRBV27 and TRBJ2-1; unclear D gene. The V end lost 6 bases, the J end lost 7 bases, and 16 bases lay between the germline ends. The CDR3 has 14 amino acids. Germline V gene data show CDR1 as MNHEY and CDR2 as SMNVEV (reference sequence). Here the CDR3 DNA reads TGTGCCAGCAGCCCCTCCGCGAAAGGGAATGAGCAGTTCTTC. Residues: CASSPSAKGNEQFF.

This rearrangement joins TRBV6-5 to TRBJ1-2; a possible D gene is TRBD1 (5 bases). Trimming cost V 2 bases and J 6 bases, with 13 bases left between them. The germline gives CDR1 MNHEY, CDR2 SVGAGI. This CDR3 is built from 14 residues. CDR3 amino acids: CASSYSPWGDGYTF. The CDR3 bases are TGTGCCAGCAGTTACAGCCCATGGGGGGATGGCTACACCTTC.

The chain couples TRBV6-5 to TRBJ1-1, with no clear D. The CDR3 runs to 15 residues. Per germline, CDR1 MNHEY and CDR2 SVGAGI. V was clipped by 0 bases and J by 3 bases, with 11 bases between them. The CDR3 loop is CASSYSSMGYTEAFF. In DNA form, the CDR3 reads TGTGCCAGCAGTTACTCGTCGATGGGATACACTGAAGCTTTCTTT.

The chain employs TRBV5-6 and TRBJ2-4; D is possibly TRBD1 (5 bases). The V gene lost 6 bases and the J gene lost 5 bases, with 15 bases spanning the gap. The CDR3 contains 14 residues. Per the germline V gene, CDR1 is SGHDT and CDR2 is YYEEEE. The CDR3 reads CASTTDSLQNIQYF. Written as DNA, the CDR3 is TGTGCCAGCACCACTGACAGTCTACAAAACATTCAGTACTTC.

CDR3 protein: CASRDGRVTNNEQFF. For the CDR3, the DNA is TGTGCCAGCAGAGACGGGAGGGTAACAAACAATGAGCAGTTCTTC. The chain links TRBV28 to TRBJ2-1; 8 nucleotides match TRBD2. The CDR3 sequence is 15 residues long. V trimming: 6 bases; J trimming: 5 bases; junction bases outside the gene matches: 9. CDR1 and CDR2 from the germline V gene are MDHEN and SYDVKM.

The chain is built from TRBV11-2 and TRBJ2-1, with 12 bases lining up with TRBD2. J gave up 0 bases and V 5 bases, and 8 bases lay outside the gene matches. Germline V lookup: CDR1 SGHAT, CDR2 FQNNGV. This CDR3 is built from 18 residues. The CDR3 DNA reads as TGTGCCAGCAGCCTTGGACTAGCGGGACTGAGCTCCTACAATGAGCAGTTCTTC. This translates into CASSLGLAGLSSYNEQFF.

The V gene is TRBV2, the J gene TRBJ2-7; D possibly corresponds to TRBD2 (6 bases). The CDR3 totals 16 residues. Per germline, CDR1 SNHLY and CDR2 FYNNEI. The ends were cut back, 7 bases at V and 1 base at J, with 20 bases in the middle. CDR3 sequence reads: CASTHFPGSTSYEQYF. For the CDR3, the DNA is TGTGCCAGCACCCATTTTCCCGGGAGCACTTCCTACGAGCAGTACTTC.

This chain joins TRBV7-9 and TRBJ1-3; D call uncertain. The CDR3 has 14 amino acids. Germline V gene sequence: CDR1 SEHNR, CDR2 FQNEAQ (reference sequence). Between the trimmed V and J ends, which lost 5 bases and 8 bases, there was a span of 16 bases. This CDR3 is CASSRPKAGHTIYF. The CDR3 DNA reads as TGTGCCAGCAGCCGCCCGAAGGCCGGACACACCATATATTTT.

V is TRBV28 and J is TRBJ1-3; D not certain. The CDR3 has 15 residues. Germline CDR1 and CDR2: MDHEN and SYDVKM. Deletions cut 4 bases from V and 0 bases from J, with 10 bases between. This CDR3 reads CASSSFQNSGNTIYF. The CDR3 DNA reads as TGTGCCAGCAGTTCATTTCAAAACTCTGGAAACACCATATATTTT.

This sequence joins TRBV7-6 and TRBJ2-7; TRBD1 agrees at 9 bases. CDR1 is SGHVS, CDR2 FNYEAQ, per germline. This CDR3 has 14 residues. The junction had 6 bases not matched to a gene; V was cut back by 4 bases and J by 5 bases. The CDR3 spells CASSSRDRDHEQYF. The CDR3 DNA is TGTGCCAGCAGCTCCCGGGACAGGGACCACGAGCAGTACTTC.

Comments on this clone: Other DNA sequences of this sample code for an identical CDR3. The CDR3: CASSGNSYEQYF. The DNA for the CDR3 is TGTGCCAGCAGTGGGAACAGCTACGAGCAGTACTTC. V usage is TRBV6-1 and J usage is TRBJ2-7; D remains unclear. The CDR3 covers 12 residues. Germline assignment: CDR1 MNHNS and CDR2 SASEGT. V gave up 4 bases and J gave up 3 bases, with 7 bases separating them.

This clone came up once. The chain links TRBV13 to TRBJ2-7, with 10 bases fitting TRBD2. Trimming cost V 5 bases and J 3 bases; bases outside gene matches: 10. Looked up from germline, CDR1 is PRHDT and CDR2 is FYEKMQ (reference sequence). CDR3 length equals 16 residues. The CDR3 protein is CASSPGSGRRDYEQYF. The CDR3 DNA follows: TGTGCCAGCAGCCCCGGTAGCGGGAGGCGGGACTACGAGCAGTACTTC.

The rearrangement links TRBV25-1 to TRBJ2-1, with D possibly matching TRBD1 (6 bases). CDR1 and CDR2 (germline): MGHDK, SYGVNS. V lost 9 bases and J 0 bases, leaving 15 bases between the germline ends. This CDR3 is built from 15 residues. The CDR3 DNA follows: TGTGCCAGTAGTCCGGGGACAAGCTCCTACAATGAGCAGTTCTTC. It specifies CASSPGTSSYNEQFF.

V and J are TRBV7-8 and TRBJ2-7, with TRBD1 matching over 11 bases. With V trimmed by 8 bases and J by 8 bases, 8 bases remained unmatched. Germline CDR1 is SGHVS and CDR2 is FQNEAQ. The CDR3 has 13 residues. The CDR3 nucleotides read TGTGCCAGCCGCGGGACAGGGGGATGGAAGCAGTACTTC. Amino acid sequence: CASRGTGGWKQYF.

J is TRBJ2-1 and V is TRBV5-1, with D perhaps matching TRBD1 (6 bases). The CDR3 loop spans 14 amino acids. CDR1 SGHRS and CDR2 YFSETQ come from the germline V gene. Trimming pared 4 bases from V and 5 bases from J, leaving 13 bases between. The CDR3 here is CASSKPGQNNEQFF. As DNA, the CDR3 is TGCGCCAGCAGCAAACCGGGACAAAACAATGAGCAGTTCTTC.

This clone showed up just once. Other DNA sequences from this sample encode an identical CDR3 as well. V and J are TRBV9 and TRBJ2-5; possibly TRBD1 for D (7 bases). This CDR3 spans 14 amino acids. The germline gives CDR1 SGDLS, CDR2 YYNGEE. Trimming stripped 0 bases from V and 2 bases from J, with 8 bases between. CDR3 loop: CASSVAGGQETQYF. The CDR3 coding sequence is TGTGCCAGCAGCGTAGCAGGGGGGCAAGAGACCCAGTACTTC.

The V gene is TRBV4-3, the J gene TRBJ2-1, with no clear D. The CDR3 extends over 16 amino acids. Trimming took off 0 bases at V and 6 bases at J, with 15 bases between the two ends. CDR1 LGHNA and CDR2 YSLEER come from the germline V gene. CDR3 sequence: CASSQELAQLGNEQFF. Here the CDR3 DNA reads TGCGCCAGCAGCCAAGAATTAGCACAGCTGGGCAATGAGCAGTTCTTC.